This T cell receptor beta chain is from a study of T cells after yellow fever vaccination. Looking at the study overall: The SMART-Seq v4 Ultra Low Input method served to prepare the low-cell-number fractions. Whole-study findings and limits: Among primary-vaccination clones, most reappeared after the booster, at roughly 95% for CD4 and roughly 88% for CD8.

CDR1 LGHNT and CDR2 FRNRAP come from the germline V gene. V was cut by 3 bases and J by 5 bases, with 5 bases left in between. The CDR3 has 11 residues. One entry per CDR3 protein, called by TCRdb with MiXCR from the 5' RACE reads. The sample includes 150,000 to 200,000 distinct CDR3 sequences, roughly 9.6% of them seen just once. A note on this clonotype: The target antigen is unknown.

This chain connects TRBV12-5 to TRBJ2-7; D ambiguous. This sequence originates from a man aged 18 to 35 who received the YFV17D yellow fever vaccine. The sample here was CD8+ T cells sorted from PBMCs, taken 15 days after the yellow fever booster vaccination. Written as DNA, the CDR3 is TGTGCTAGTGGTTTTTTCCACGAGCAGTACTTC. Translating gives CASGFFHEQYF.